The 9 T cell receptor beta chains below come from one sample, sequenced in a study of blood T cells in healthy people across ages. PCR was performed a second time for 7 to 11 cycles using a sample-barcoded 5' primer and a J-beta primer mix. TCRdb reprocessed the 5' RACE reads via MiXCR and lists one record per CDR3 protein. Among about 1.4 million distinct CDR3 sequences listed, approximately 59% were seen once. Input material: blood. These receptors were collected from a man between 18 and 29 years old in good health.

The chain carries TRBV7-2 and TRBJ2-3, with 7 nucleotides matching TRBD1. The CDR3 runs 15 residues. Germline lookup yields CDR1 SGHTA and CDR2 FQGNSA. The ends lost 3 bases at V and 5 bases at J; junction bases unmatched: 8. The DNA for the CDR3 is TGTGCCAGCAGCTTCCGAGCAGGGGGTATAGATACGCAGTATTTT. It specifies CASSFRAGGIDTQYF.

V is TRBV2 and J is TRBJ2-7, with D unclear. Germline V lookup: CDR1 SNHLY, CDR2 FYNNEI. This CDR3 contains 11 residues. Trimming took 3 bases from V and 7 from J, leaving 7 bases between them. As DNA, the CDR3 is TGTGCCAGCAGTGATAGTAATGAGCAGTACTTC. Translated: CASSDSNEQYF.

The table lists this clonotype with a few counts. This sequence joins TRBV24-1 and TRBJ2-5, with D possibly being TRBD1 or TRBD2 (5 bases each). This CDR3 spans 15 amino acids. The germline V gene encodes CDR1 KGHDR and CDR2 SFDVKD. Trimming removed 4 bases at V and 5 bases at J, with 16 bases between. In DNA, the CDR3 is TGTGCCACCAGTGACTCGGGACCACCTGTGGAGACCCAGTACTTC. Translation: CATSDSGPPVETQYF.

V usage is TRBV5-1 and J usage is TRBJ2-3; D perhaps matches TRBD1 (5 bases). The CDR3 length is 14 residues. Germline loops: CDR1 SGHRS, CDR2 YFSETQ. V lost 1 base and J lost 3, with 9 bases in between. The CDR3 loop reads CASSLRGKTDTQYF. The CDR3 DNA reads TGCGCCAGCAGCTTGAGGGGAAAAACAGATACGCAGTATTTT.

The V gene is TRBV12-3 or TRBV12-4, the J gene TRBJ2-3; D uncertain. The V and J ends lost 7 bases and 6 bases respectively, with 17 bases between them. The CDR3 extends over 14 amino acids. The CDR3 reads CASIPGLDSDTQYF. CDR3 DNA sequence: TGTGCCAGCATCCCCGGGCTGGATTCCGATACGCAGTATTTT.

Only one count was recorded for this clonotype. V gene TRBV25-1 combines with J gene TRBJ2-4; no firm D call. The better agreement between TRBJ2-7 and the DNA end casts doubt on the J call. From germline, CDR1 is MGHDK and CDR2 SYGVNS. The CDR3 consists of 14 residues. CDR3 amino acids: CASSEYFGTYEQYF. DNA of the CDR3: TGTGCCAGCAGTGAATACTTTGGCACCTACGAGCAGTACTTC.

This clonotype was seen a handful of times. CDR3 nucleotide sequence: TGTGCCAGCAGACTCCTAGGGGCGTTTCATACGCAGTATTTT. It encodes CASRLLGAFHTQYF. This chain joins TRBV27 and TRBJ2-3, with D possibly TRBD1 on 5 matching bases. CDR1 and CDR2 from the germline V gene are MNHEY and SMNVEV (reference sequence). CDR3 length: 14 residues. Trimming cost V 6 bases and J 7 bases, with 17 bases left between them.

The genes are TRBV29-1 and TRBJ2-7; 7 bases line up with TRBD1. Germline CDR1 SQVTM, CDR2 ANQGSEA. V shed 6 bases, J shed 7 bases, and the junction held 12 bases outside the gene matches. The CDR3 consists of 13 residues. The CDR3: CSVLEGTVHEQYF. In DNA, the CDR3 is TGCAGCGTCCTAGAGGGGACAGTCCATGAGCAGTACTTC.

The CDR3 DNA sequence: TGCAGCTTCCGGGACAGGGGTCACAATGAGCAGTTCTTC. It translates to CSFRDRGHNEQFF. This chain uses TRBV29-1 with TRBJ2-1, with 10 bases lining up with TRBD1. Germline assignment: CDR1 SQVTM and CDR2 ANQGSEA. V lost 8 bases and J lost 5; bases outside the gene matches: 6. The CDR3 has 13 amino acids.